A single sample gave rise to the 7 T cell receptor beta chains below, sequenced in a study of blood T cell repertoires in COVID-19 (dated by TCRdb to 2019 to 2021). The library was built by means of the immunoSEQ multiplex PCR assay. TCRdb stores this immuneACCESS table with in-frame sequences only. Part of the clones is absent; in the studies checked, under half of the shortfall reflects unresolved V genes, and no reason is known for the rest. In this sample the table shows a few hundred thousand clones, around 80% of which occur a single time. The biggest ten clones account for about 15% of the sample. Source material: PBMCs or T cells enriched from blood (not recorded which). These receptors were taken from a man aged 40-49 years who had recovered from COVID-19.

The rearrangement uses TRBV28 and TRBJ1-1, with 7 positions matching TRBD1. V lost 7 bases and J lost 0; bases outside the gene matches: 11. Germline CDR1 reads MDHEN; CDR2 reads SYDVKM. The CDR3 consists of 16 residues. Here the CDR3 reads CASNLQGWDMNTEAFF. The CDR3 nucleotides read TGTGCCAGCAACCTACAGGGGTGGGACATGAACACTGAAGCTTTCTTT.

The DNA of the CDR3 is TGTGCCAGCAGTTCCACTAGCGGGAAGGACAATGAGCAGTTCTTC. Its protein is CASSSTSGKDNEQFF. J is TRBJ2-1 and V is TRBV28; 10 nucleotides agree with TRBD2. From germline, CDR1 is MDHEN and CDR2 SYDVKM. J lost 5 bases, V lost 4 bases, and 5 bases had no gene match. The CDR3 covers 15 residues. The full variable domain, completed using reference TRBV28 and TRBJ2-1, is DVKVTQSSRYLVKRTGEKVFLECVQDMDHENMFWYRQDPGLGLRLIYFSYDVKMKEKGDIPEGYSVSREKKERFSLILESASTNQTSMYLCASSSTSGKDNEQFFGPGTRLTVL.

This chain links TRBV29-1 with TRBJ1-5; 7 bases fit TRBD1. After removal of 6 bases from V and 4 bases from J, the junction contained 6 bases not matched to a gene. Germline CDR1 is SQVTM and CDR2 is ANQGSEA. The CDR3 is 13 amino acids. CDR3 sequence reads: CSVSDRVNQPQHF. The CDR3 DNA reads TGCAGCGTGAGTGACAGGGTAAATCAGCCCCAGCATTTT.

This chain links TRBV20-1 with TRBJ1-1; 9 bases align to TRBD1. Trimming removed 3 bases from V and 3 bases from J; junction bases left unmatched: 8. Germline V gene sequence: CDR1 DFQATT, CDR2 SNEGSKA (reference sequence). There are 15 residues in the CDR3. The CDR3 DNA reads as TGCAGTGCTAGTGGGACAGGGAGGGTTTACACTGAAGCTTTCTTT. Amino acid sequence: CSASGTGRVYTEAFF.

On this clone itself: Within the sample, other DNA sequences also encode this same CDR3. The chain recombines TRBV28 with TRBJ2-7; no definite D call. This CDR3 has 11 amino acids. V lost 5 bases and J lost 4, with 6 bases in between. Looked up from germline, CDR1 is MDHEN and CDR2 is SYDVKM. CDR3 loop: CASSPGYEQYF. The CDR3 DNA reads as TGTGCCAGCAGTCCGGGTTACGAGCAGTACTTC.

This chain connects TRBV21-1 to TRBJ1-1; the table's D call, TRBD1, was not checked against the DNA. TRBV21-1 is flagged as a pseudogene. This CDR3 is 15 amino acids long. CDR3 DNA sequence: TGTGCCAGCAGCTCCTTCAGACAGGGGGACACTGAAGCTTTCTTT. It translates to CASSSFRQGDTEAFF.

The rearrangement uses TRBV7-9 and TRBJ1-4; perhaps TRBD1 as D (6 bases). The CDR3 extends over 12 amino acids. V lost 4 bases, J lost 7 bases, and 7 bases lay in between. Germline V gives CDR1 SEHNR, CDR2 FQNEAQ (reference sequence). The CDR3 nucleotides are TGTGCCAGCAGCTACAGGGCTGAAAAACTGTTTTTT. Amino acid sequence: CASSYRAEKLFF.